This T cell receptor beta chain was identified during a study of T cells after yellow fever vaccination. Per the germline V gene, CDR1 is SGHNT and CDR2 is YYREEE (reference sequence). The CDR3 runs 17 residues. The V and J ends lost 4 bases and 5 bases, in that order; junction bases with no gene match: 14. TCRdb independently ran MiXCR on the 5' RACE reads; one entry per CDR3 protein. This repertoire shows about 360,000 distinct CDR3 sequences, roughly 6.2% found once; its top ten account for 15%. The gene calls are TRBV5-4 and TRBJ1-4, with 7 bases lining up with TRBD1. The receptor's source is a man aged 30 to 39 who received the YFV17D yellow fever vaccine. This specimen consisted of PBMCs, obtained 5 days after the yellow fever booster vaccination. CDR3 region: CASSGSPKQGLNEKLFF. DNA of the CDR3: TGTGCCAGCAGCGGGTCACCGAAACAGGGGCTAAATGAAAAACTGTTTTTT.